Sequencing of this T cell receptor (beta chain) was carried out in a study of beta chain features in type 1 diabetes. Overall study findings and caveats: Type 1 diabetes patients had moderately but significantly shorter TCRB CDR3s in all four CD4+ subsets.

Using CD45RO/CCR7/CD25/CD127/CD95/CD27, CD4+ naive, central memory, regulatory and stem cell-like memory cells were sorted. With respect to this clone: Its antigen is not identified.

Germline CDR1 is SGHVS and CDR2 is FQNEAQ. This CDR3 has 16 amino acids. Losses at the gene ends were 5 bases for V and 5 bases for J; bases not matched to a gene: 9. cDNA synthesis used the whole RNA isolate, giving expressed TCRB sequences. Only in-frame clones appear in the TCRdb table, and some are missing; sequencing was by immunoSEQ multiplex PCR. The sample contains 200,000 to 300,000 clones, about 70% of which appear only once. Material for sequencing was naive CD4+ T cells from blood. The chain is built from TRBV7-8 and TRBJ2-3; 11 bases map to TRBD2. This TCR was recovered from a man aged 25-45 years in good health. The chain's CDR3 is CASSQRRLAGGDTQYF. In DNA, the CDR3 is TGTGCCAGCAGCCAGCGGCGCCTAGCGGGAGGAGATACGCAGTATTTT.